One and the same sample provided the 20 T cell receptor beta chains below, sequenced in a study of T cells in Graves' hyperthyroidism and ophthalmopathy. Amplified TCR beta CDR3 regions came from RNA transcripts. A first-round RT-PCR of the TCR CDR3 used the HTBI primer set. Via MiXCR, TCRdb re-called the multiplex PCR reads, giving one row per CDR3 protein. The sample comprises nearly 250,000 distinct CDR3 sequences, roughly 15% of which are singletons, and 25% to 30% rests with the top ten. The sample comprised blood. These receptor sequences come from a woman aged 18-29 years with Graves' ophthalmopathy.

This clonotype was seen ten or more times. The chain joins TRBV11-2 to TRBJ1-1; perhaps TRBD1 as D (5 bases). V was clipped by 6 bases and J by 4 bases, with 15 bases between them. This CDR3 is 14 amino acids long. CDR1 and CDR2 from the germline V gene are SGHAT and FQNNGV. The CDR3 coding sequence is TGTGCCAGCAGAAATGAGGGGCGGGGCACTGAAGCTTTCTTT. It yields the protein CASRNEGRGTEAFF.

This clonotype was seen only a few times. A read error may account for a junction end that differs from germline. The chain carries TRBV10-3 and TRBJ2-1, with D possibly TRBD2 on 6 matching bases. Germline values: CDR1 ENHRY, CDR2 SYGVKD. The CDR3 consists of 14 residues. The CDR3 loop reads CATSEVGLSNEQFF. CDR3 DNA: TGTGCCACCAGTGAAGTGGGACTCTCGAATGAGCAGTTCTTC.

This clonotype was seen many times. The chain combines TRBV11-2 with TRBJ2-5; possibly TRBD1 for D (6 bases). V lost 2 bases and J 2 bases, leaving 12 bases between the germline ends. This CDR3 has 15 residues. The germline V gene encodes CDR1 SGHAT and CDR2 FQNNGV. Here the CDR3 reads CASSLSRGEQETQYF. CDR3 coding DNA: TGTGCCAGCAGCTTAAGCAGGGGTGAGCAAGAGACCCAGTACTTC. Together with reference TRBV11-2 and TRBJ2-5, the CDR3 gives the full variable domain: EAGVAQSPRYKIIEKRQSVAFWCNPISGHATLYWYQQILGQGPKLLIQFQNNGVVDDSQLPKDRFSAERLKGVDSTLKIQPAKLEDSAVYLCASSLSRGEQETQYFGPGTRLLVL.

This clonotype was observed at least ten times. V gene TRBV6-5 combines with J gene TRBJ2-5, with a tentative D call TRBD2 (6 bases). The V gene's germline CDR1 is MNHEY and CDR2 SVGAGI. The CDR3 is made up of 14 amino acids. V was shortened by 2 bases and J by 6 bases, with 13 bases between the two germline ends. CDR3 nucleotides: TGTGCCAGCAGTTACGGGCGGGATTACCAGACCCAGTACTTC. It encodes CASSYGRDYQTQYF.

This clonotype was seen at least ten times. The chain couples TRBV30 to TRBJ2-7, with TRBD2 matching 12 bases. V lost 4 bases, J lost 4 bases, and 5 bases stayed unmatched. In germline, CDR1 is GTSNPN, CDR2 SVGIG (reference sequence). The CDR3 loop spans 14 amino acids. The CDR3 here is CAWTGLAGSYEQYF. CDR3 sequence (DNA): TGTGCCTGGACTGGACTAGCGGGATCATACGAGCAGTACTTC.

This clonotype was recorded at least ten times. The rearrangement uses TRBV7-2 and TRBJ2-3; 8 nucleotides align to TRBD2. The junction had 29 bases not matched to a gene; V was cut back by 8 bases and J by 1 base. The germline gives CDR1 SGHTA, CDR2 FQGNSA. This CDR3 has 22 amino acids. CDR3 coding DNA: TGTGCCAGCTCCCTGACCCCTGGAGTAGCGGGAAGACCAAACAGAGGCACAGATACGCAGTATTTT. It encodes CASSLTPGVAGRPNRGTDTQYF.

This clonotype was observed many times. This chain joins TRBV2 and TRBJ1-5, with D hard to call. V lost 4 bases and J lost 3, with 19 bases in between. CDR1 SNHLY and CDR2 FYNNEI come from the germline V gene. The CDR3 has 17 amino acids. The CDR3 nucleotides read TGTGCCAGCAGTGTAAGCCGGGCATACTTATCCAATCAGCCCCAGCATTTT. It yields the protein CASSVSRAYLSNQPQHF.

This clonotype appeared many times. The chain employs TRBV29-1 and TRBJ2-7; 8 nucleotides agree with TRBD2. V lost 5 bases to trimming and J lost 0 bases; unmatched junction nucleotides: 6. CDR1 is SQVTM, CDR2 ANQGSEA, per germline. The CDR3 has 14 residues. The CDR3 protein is CSVYSGTSSYEQYF. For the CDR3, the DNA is TGCAGCGTTTATAGCGGGACAAGCTCCTACGAGCAGTACTTC.

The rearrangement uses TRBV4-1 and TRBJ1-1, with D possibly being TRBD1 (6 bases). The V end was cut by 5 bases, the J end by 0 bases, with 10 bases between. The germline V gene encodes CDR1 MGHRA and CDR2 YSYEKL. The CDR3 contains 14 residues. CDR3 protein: CASSRGNMNTEAFF. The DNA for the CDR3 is TGCGCCAGCAGCAGGGGGAACATGAACACTGAAGCTTTCTTT.

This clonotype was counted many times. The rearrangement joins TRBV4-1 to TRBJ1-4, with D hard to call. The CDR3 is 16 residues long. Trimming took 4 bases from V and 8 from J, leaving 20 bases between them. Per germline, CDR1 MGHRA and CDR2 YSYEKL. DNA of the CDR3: TGCGCCAGCAGCCGGTCCGTCCGGACCCCTCGGGAAAAACTGTTTTTT. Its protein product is CASSRSVRTPREKLFF.

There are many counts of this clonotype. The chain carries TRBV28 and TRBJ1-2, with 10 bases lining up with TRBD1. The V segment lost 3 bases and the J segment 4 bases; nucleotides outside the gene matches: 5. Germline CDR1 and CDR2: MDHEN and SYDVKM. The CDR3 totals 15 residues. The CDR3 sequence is CASSFYRDRGYGYTF. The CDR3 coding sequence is TGTGCCAGCAGTTTCTACCGGGACAGGGGCTATGGCTACACCTTC.

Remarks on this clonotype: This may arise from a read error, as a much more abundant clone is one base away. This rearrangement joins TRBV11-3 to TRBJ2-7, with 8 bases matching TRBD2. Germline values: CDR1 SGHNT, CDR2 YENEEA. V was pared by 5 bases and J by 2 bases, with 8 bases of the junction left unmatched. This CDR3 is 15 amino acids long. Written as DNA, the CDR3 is TGTGCCAGCAGCCCTCCGAGGGGACTAGCCTACGAGCAGTACTTC. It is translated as CASSPPRGLAYEQYF. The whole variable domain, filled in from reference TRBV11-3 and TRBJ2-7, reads EAGVVQSPRYKIIEKKQPVAFWCNPISGHNTLYWYLQNLGQGPELLIRYENEEAVDDSQLPKDRFSAERLKGVDSTLKIQPAELGDSAVYLCASSPPRGLAYEQYFGPGTRLTVT.

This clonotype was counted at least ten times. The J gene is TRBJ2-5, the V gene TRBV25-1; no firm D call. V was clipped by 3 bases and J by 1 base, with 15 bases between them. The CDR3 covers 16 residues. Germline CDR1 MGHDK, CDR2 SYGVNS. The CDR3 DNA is TGTGCCAGCAGTGAGGGGATTTTGGCAAGCCAAGAGACCCAGTACTTC. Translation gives CASSEGILASQETQYF.

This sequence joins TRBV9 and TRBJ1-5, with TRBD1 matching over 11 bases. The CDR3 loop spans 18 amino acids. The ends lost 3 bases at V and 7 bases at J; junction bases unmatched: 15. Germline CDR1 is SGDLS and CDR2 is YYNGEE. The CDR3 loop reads CASSGRPGTGGSRQPQHF. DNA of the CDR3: TGTGCCAGCAGCGGACGACCCGGGACAGGGGGAAGTCGGCAGCCCCAGCATTTT.

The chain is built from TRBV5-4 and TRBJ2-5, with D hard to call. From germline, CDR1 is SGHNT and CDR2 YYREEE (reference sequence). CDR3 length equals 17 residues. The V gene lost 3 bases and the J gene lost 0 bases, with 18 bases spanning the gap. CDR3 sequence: CASSSRMEKPYQETQYF. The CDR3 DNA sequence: TGTGCCAGCAGCTCTAGGATGGAGAAACCGTACCAAGAGACCCAGTACTTC.

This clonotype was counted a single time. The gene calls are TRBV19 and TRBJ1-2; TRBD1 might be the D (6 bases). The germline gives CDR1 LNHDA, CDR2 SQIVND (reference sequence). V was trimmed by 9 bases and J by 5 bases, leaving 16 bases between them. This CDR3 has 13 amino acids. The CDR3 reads CASCDGGAYGYTF. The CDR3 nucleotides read TGTGCCAGCTGCGACGGGGGGGCATATGGCTACACCTTC.

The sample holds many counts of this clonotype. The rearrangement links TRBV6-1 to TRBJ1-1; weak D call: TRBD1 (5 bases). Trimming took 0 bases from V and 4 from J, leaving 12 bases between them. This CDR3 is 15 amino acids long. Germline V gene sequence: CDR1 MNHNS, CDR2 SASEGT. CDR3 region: CASSEADLGRTEAFF. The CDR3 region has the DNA TGTGCCAGCAGTGAAGCTGACTTGGGGCGCACTGAAGCTTTCTTT.

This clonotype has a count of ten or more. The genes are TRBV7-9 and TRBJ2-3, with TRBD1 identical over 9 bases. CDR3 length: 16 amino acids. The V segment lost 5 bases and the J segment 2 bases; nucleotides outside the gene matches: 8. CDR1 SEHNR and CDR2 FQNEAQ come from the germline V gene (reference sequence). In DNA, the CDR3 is TGTGCCAGCAGCGATACAGGGGGCTCCTACACAGATACGCAGTATTTT. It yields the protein CASSDTGGSYTDTQYF.

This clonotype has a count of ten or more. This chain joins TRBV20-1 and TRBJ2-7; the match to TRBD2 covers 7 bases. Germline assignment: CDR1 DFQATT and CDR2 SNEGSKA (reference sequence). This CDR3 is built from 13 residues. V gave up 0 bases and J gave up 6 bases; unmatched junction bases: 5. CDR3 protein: CSARDWGGGEQYF. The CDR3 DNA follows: TGCAGTGCTAGAGATTGGGGGGGAGGCGAGCAGTACTTC.

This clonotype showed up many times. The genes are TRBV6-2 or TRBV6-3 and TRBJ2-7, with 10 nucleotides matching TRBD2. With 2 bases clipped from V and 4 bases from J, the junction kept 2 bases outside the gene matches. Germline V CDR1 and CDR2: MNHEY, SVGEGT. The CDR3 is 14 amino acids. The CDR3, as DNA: TGTGCCAGCAGTTACAGCGGGAGGGGGTACGAGCAGTACTTC. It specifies CASSYSGRGYEQYF.